This T cell receptor beta chain was retrieved from a study of siplizumab effects on memory and regulatory T cells. Data came from immunoSEQ multiplex PCR; TCRdb stores just in-frame clones and leaves some out. The sample consists of more than 85,000 clones, 94% of them appearing once. The germline V gene has CDR1 MNHEY and CDR2 SMNVEV (reference sequence). The V gene lost 7 bases and the J gene lost 1 base, with 14 bases spanning the gap. This CDR3 is 14 amino acids long. The sample holds one count of this clone. The origin of this receptor is a human donor in good health. The sample consisted of Tregs sorted from blood. This sequence joins TRBV27 and TRBJ2-7, with a possible D match to TRBD2 (5 bases). CDR3 bases: TGTGCCAGCATTCGCCCCCAGCGGTCCTACGAGCAGTACTTC. Residues: CASIRPQRSYEQYF.